The clone carrying this T cell receptor beta chain occurred many times. Its antigen remains unknown. This specimen belongs to a study of cytomegalovirus exposure and HLA in healthy donors. The study, taken as a whole, reports: Links to common viral pathogens appeared, in a later analysis, for several of the most significant clusters.

V was pared by 0 bases and J by 7 bases, with 7 bases between. CDR3 size: 14 residues. CDR1 is SGHAT and CDR2 is FQNNGV in the germline V gene. The PCR used 60 Vbeta and 13 Jbeta primers. This table comes from immunoSEQ multiplex PCR, and its TCRdb copy is limited to in-frame clones, with some not included. The sample shows about 97,000 clones, less than 80% of them seen only once. The chain has TRBV11-2 and TRBJ1-6, with TRBD1 as a possible D gene (6 bases). Sequencing was carried out using PBMCs. The receptor comes from a man aged 40-49 years in good health and CMV-seronegative. The CDR3, as DNA: TGTGCCAGCAGCTTAGACACAGGGAATTCACCCCTCCACTTT. It is translated as CASSLDTGNSPLHF.